This passage covers 16 T cell receptor beta chains from one sample sequenced in a study of cytomegalovirus exposure and HLA in healthy donors. Primers: 60 Vbeta forward and 13 Jbeta reverse. This table comes from immunoSEQ multiplex PCR, and its TCRdb copy is limited to in-frame clones, with some not included. The sample holds roughly 150,000 clones, about 74% seen once. Sequenced material: PBMCs. The receptors originated from a man aged 35 to 55 in good health and CMV-seropositive.

The V call is TRBV2, the J call TRBJ2-1; a possible D gene is TRBD2 (5 bases). Germline V gives CDR1 SNHLY, CDR2 FYNNEI. The V and J ends lost 6 bases and 7 bases respectively, with 10 bases between them. The CDR3 extends over 12 amino acids. CDR3 sequence reads: CASRASWNEQFF. The DNA for the CDR3 is TGTGCCAGCAGGGCTAGCTGGAATGAGCAGTTCTTC.

This chain joins TRBV6-1 and TRBJ1-5; 7 bases line up with TRBD1. Germline assignment: CDR1 MNHNS and CDR2 SASEGT. The CDR3 extends over 13 amino acids. J gave up 4 bases and V 7 bases, and 4 bases lay outside the gene matches. CDR3 residues: CASIGRGNQPQHF. CDR3 sequence (DNA): TGTGCCAGCATTGGCAGGGGGAATCAGCCCCAGCATTTT.

The rearrangement links TRBV18 to TRBJ2-7; D not certain. CDR3 length equals 12 residues. The V end lost 3 bases, the J end lost 4 bases, and 7 bases lay between the germline ends. Germline lookup yields CDR1 KGHSH and CDR2 LQKENI. CDR3 DNA: TGTGCCAGCTCACCTACAGTATACGAGCAGTACTTC. Residues: CASSPTVYEQYF.

The rearrangement links TRBV7-9 to TRBJ2-2; TRBD2 matches at 7 bases. V was pared by 6 bases and J by 4 bases, with 11 bases of the junction left unmatched. Germline V CDR1 and CDR2: SEHNR, FQNEAQ (reference sequence). The CDR3 contains 16 residues. The DNA of the CDR3 is TGTGCCAGCAGTATTTTTTTAGCGGGCGCCACCGGGGAGCTGTTTTTT. It yields the protein CASSIFLAGATGELFF.

The chain uses TRBV6-1 and TRBJ1-1; D gene ambiguous. V gave up 6 bases and J gave up 5 bases, with 16 bases separating them. CDR1 is MNHNS, CDR2 SASEGT, per germline. CDR3 length equals 14 residues. CDR3 region: CASSSATPGTEAFF. The CDR3 bases are TGTGCCAGCAGCTCTGCGACGCCCGGGACTGAAGCTTTCTTT.

The chain has TRBV2 and TRBJ2-7, with D maybe TRBD2 (5 bases). The germline V gene encodes CDR1 SNHLY and CDR2 FYNNEI. The CDR3 sequence is 13 residues long. The germline V and J ends were trimmed by 0 bases and 4 bases, with 7 bases remaining between them. The CDR3 coding sequence is TGTGCCAGCAGTGAAGCGGAGCGGTACGAGCAGTACTTC. This encodes CASSEAERYEQYF.

The chain recombines TRBV7-6 with TRBJ2-4; tentative D call: TRBD2 (6 bases). This CDR3 is built from 15 residues. The germline V gene has CDR1 SGHVS and CDR2 FNYEAQ. Deletions cut 1 base from V and 0 bases from J, with 7 bases between. CDR3 nucleotides: TGTGCCAGCAGCTTAGAAGCGGGAGCCAAAAACATTCAGTACTTC. Its protein product is CASSLEAGAKNIQYF.

The chain recombines TRBV9 with TRBJ1-6; the D gene is possibly TRBD1 (5 bases). V was shortened by 3 bases and J by 9 bases, with 13 bases between the two germline ends. Germline CDR1 reads SGDLS; CDR2 reads YYNGEE. CDR3 length: 14 amino acids. The CDR3 sequence: CASSADRATSPLHF. The DNA of the CDR3 is TGTGCCAGCAGCGCAGACAGAGCAACTTCACCCCTCCACTTT.

The V and J genes are TRBV10-3 and TRBJ1-4, with 7 positions matching TRBD1. CDR3 length: 17 residues. Germline V gene data show CDR1 as ENHRY and CDR2 as SYGVKD. V gave up 3 bases and J gave up 0 bases; unmatched junction bases: 7. CDR3 nucleotide sequence: TGTGCCATCAGTGAAGGGGGCCGATTCTCAACTAATGAAAAACTGTTTTTT. This translates into CAISEGGRFSTNEKLFF.

This chain links TRBV18 with TRBJ2-3, with 12 nucleotides matching TRBD2. Germline V lookup: CDR1 KGHSH, CDR2 LQKENI. This CDR3 has 20 residues. Trimming at V came to 3 bases and at J to 6 bases, leaving 19 bases not matched to a gene. For the CDR3, the DNA is TGTGCCAGCTCACCCCCACCTATTGGACTAGCGGGGCCCCGCGGGGATACGCAGTATTTT. It specifies CASSPPPIGLAGPRGDTQYF.

V is TRBV7-2 and J is TRBJ2-1, with D possibly being TRBD1 (6 bases). Germline CDR1 and CDR2: SGHTA and FQGNSA. Trimming shortened V by 5 bases and J by 4 bases, and 12 bases separated the two germline ends. The CDR3 consists of 14 residues. DNA for the CDR3: TGTGCCAGCAGCCTGGGACAACAATACAATGAGCAGTTCTTC. Protein: CASSLGQQYNEQFF.

The chain uses TRBV7-9 and TRBJ2-2, with D unclear. Germline V CDR1 and CDR2: SEHNR, FQNEAQ (reference sequence). Trimming shortened V by 11 bases and J by 5 bases, and 15 bases separated the two germline ends. This CDR3 comprises 13 residues. The CDR3 loop reads CAGFTWATGELFF. The DNA of the CDR3 is TGTGCCGGATTCACGTGGGCTACCGGGGAGCTGTTTTTT.

The chain employs TRBV7-3 and TRBJ2-4; no clear D. Germline V gene data show CDR1 as SGHTA and CDR2 as FQGTGA. The CDR3 covers 15 residues. Trimming left V 1 base short and J 0 bases short, with 7 bases between. CDR3 bases: TGTGCCAGCAGCTTAATCAGACTAGCCAAAAACATTCAGTACTTC. Protein product: CASSLIRLAKNIQYF. Combining the CDR3 with reference TRBV7-3 and TRBJ2-4 gives the whole variable domain GAGVSQTPSNKVTEKGKYVELRCDPISGHTALYWYRQSLGQGPEFLIYFQGTGAADDSGLPNDRFFAVRPEGSVSTLKIQRTERGDSAVYLCASSLIRLAKNIQYFGAGTRLSVL.

The V call is TRBV19, the J call TRBJ2-1, with 7 bases lining up with TRBD2. V was clipped by 1 base and J by 8 bases; unmatched bases: 5. The germline V gene has CDR1 LNHDA and CDR2 SQIVND (reference sequence). The CDR3 has 14 residues. CDR3 coding DNA: TGTGCCAGTAGTATAGGAGCGGGGTTCGATGAGCAGTTCTTC. It codes for CASSIGAGFDEQFF.

The rearrangement joins TRBV6-6 to TRBJ1-5; tentatively, D is TRBD1 (5 bases). Germline V gene data show CDR1 as MNHNY and CDR2 as SVGAGI (reference sequence). V dropped 5 bases and J dropped 5 bases, with 10 bases sitting between them. The CDR3 has 13 amino acids. CDR3 protein: CASSLQEYQPQHF. DNA of the CDR3: TGTGCCAGCAGTCTACAGGAATATCAGCCCCAGCATTTT.

The rearrangement uses TRBV5-8 and TRBJ1-1; perhaps TRBD1 as D (6 bases). The CDR3 is made up of 17 amino acids. In germline, CDR1 is SGHTS, CDR2 YDEGEE. Trimming left V 6 bases short and J 0 bases short, with 21 bases between. The CDR3 region has the DNA TGTGCCAGCATTTTTCTCTTACAGGGAACTATGAACACTGAAGCTTTCTTT. Translating gives CASIFLLQGTMNTEAFF.